The text below deals with one T cell receptor beta chain. What it binds is not known. The source of the sample is a study of post-analysis software for immune sequencing data. Study-wide points: Normalized Chao1 diversity was significantly reduced in patients versus controls. Strong co-clustering by F measure was evident for samples that had been prepared in the same batch.

Unique molecular identifiers featured in each of the TCR beta cDNA libraries. T cells numbering about 0.85 to 11 million yielded cDNA molecules that totaled roughly 500,000. TCRdb re-called the PCR reads with MiXCR, one entry per CDR3 protein. There are about 160,000 distinct CDR3 sequences in the sample; about 36% occur only once, and 25% to 35% lies in the top ten. This CDR3 has 15 amino acids. V lost 4 bases and J 6 bases, leaving 16 bases between the germline ends. CDR1 and CDR2 (germline): WSHSY, SAAADI. The sample was blood, taken after autologous hematopoietic stem cell transplantation. The chain combines TRBV10-2 with TRBJ2-1, with D maybe TRBD1 (5 bases). The receptor was derived from a girl between 5 and 17 years old with multiple sclerosis. The CDR3 DNA is TGCGCCAGCAGTGCAAGGCAGGGCCAGCCCAATGAGCAGTTCTTC. Encoded protein: CASSARQGQPNEQFF.